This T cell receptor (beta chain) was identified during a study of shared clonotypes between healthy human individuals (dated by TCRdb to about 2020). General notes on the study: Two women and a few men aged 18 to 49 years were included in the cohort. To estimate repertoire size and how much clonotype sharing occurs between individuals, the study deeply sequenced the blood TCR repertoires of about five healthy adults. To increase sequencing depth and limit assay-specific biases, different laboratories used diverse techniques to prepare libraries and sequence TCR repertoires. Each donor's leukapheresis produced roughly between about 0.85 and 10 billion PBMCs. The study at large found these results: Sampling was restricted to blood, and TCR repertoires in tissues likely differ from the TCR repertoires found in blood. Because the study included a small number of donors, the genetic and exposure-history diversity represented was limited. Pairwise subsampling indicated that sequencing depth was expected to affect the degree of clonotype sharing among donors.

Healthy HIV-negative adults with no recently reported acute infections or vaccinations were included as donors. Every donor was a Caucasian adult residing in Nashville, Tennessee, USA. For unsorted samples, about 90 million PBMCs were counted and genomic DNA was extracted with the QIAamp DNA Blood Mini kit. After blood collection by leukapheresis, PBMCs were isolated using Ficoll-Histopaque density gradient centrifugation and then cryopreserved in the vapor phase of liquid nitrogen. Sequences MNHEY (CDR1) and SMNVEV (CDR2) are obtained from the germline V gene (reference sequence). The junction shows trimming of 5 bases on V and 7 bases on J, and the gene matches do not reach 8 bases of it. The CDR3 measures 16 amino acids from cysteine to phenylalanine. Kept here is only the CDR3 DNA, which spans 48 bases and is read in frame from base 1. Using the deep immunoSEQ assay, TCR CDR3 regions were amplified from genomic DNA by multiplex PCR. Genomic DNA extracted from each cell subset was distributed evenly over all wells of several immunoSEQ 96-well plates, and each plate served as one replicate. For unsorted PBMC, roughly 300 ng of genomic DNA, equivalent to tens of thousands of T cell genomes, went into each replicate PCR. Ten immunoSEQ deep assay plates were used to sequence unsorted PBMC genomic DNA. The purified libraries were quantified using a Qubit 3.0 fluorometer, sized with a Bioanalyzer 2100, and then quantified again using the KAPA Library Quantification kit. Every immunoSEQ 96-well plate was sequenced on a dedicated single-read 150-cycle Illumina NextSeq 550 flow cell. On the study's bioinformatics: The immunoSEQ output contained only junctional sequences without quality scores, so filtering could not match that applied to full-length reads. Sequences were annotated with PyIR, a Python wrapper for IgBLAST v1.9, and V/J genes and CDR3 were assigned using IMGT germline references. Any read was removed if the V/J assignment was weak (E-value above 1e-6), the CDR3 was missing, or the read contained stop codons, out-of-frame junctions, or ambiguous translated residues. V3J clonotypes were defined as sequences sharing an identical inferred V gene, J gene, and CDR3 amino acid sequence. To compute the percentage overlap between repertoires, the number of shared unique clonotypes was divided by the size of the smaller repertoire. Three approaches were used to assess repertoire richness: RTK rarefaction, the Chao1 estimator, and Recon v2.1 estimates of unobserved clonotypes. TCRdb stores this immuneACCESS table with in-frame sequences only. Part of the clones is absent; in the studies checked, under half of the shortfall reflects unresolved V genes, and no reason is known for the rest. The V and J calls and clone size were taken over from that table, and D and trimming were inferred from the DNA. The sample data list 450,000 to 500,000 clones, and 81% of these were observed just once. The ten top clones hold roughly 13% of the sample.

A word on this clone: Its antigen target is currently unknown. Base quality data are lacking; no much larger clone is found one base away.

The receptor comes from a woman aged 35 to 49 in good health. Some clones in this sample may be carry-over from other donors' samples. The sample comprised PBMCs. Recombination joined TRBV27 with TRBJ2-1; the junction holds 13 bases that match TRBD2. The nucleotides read TGTGCCAGCAGTGCCAGGGGACTAGCGGGAAGAAATGAGCAGTTCTTC. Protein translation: CASSARGLAGRNEQFF.